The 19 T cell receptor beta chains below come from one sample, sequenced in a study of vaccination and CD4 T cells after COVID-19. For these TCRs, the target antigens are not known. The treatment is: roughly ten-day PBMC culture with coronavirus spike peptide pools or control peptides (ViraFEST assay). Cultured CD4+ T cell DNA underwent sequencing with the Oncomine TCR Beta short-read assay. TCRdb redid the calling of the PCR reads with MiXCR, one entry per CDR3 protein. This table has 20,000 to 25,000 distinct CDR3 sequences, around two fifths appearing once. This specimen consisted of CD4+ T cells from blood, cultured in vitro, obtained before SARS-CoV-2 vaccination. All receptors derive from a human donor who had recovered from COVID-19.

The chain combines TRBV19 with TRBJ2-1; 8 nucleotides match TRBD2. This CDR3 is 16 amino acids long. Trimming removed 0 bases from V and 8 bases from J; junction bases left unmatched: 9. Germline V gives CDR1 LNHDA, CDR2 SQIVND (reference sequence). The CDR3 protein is CASSIEASGSVDEQFF. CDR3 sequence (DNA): TGTGCCAGTAGTATAGAAGCGAGCGGGAGCGTAGATGAGCAGTTCTTC.

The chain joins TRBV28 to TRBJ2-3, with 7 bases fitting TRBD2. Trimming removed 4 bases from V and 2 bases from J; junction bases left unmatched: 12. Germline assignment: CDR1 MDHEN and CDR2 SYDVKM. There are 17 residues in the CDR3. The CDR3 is CASSSARSSGYTDTQYF. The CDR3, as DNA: TGTGCCAGCAGTTCCGCTCGGTCTAGCGGTTACACAGATACGCAGTATTTT.

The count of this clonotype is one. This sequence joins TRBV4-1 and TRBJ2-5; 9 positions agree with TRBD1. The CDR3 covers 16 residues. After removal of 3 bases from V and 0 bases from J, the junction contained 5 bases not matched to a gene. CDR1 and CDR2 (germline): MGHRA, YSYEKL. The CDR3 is CASSQGDRAYQETQYF. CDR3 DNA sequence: TGCGCCAGCAGCCAGGGGGACAGGGCCTACCAAGAGACCCAGTACTTC.

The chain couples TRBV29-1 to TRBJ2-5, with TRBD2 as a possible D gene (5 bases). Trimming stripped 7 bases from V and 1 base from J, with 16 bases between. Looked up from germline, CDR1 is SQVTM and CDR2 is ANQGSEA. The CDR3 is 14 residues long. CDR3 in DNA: TGCAGCGCTCCAGTATCGGGGAGCCAAGAGACCCAGTACTTC. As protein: CSAPVSGSQETQYF.

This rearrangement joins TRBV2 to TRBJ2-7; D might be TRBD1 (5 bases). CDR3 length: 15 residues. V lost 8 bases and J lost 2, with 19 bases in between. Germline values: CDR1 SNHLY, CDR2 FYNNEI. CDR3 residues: CASRLDGRGPYEQYF. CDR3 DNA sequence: TGTGCCAGCCGGTTGGATGGTAGGGGTCCCTACGAGCAGTACTTC.

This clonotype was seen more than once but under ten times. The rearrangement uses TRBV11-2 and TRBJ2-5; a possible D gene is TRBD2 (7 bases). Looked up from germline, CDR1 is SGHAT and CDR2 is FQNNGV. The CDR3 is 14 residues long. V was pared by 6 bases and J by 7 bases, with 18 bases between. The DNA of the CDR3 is TGTGCCAGCAGTTTACGTCGGGCGGGGGCGACCCAGTACTTC. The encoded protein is CASSLRRAGATQYF.

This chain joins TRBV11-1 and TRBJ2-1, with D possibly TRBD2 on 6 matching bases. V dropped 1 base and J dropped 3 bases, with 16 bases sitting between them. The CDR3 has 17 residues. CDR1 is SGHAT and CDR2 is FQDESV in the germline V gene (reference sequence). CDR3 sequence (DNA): TGTGCCAGCAGCTTAGGCCCCGGGGGACCGCGCTACAATGAGCAGTTCTTC. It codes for CASSLGPGGPRYNEQFF.

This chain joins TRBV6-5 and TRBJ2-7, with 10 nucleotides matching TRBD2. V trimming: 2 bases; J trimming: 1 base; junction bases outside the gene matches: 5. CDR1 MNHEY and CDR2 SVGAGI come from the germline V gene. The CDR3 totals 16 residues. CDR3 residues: CASSYTSGERSYEQYF. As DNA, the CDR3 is TGTGCCAGCAGTTACACTAGCGGGGAGAGGTCCTACGAGCAGTACTTC.

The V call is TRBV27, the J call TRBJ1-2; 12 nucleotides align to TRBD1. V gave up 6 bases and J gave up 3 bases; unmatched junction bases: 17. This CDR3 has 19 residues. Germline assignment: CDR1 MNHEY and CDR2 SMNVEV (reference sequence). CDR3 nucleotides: TGTGCCAGCAGGAAACAAGCCGGGACAGGGGGCGTTCGCGACTATGGCTACACCTTC. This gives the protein CASRKQAGTGGVRDYGYTF.

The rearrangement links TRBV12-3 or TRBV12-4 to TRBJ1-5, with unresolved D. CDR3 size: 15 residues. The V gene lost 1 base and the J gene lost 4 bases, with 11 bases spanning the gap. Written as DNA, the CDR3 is TGTGCCAGCAGTTTAGAGGGATTAGGGAATCAGCCCCAGCATTTT. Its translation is CASSLEGLGNQPQHF.

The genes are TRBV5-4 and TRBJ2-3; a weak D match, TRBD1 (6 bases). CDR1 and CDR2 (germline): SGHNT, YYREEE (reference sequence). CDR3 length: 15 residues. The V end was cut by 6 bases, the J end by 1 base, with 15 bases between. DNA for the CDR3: TGTGCCAGCACCACAAGTCCAGGGGGCACAGATACGCAGTATTTT. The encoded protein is CASTTSPGGTDTQYF.

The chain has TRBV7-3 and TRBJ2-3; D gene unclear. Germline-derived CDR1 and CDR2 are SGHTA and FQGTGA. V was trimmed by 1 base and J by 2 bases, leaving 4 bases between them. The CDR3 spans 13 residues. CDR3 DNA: TGTGCCAGCAGCTTAATGGCCACAGATACGCAGTATTTT. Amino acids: CASSLMATDTQYF.

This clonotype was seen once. The CDR3, as DNA: TGTGCCAGCAAGCTGACAGGGACCTCCTACGAGCAGTACTTC. It yields the protein CASKLTGTSYEQYF. The genes are TRBV2 and TRBJ2-7, with 7 bases matching TRBD1. This CDR3 is built from 14 residues. The ends lost 7 bases at V and 0 bases at J; junction bases unmatched: 6. The germline gives CDR1 SNHLY, CDR2 FYNNEI.

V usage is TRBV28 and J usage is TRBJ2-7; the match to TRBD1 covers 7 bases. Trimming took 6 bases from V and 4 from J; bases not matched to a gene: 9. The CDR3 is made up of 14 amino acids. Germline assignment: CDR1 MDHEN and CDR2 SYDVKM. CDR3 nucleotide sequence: TGTGCCAGCAGCCTTGACAGGGTGAGGTACGAGCAGTACTTC. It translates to CASSLDRVRYEQYF.

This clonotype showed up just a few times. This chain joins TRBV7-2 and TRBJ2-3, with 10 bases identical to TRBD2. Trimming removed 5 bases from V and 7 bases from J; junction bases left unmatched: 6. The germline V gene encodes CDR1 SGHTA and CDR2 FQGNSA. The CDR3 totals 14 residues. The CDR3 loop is CASSPSGRANTQYF. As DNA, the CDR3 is TGTGCCAGCAGCCCTAGCGGGAGAGCAAATACGCAGTATTTT.

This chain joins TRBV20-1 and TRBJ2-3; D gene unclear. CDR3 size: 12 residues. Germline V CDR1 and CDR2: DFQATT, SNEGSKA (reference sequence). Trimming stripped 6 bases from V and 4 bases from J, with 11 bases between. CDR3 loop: CSAQRIADTQYF. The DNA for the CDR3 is TGCAGTGCCCAACGGATAGCAGATACGCAGTATTTT.

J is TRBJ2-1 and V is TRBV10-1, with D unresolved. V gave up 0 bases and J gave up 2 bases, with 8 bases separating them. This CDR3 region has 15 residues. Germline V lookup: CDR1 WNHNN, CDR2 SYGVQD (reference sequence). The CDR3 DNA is TGCGCCAGCAGTGAGTCCTTAGGAGCCTACAATGAGCAGTTCTTC. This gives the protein CASSESLGAYNEQFF.

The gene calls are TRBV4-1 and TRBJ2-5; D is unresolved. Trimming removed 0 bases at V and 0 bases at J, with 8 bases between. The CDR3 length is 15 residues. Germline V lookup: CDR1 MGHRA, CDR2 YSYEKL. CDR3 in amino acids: CASSQEGRHQETQYF. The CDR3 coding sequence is TGCGCCAGCAGCCAAGAGGGCCGTCACCAAGAGACCCAGTACTTC.

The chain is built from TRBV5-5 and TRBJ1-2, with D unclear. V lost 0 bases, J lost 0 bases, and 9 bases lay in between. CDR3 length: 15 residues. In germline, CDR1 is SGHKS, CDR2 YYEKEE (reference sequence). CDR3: CASSLENFANYGYTF. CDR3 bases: TGTGCCAGCAGCTTGGAAAACTTCGCTAACTATGGCTACACCTTC. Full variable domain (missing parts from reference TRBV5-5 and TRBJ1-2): DAGVTQSPTHLIKTRGQQVTLRCSPISGHKSVSWYQQVLGQGPQFIFQYYEKEERGRGNFPDRFSARQFPNYSSELNVNALLLGDSALYLCASSLENFANYGYTFGSGTRLTVV.